This T cell receptor beta chain was documented in a study of blood T cell repertoires in COVID-19. Clones were sequenced by immunoSEQ multiplex PCR, and TCRdb holds only the in-frame ones, with some missing. The top ten clones hold roughly 30% of a sample with tens of thousands of clones, roughly 88% of them seen once. This clone was counted between two and nine times. Trimming stripped 9 bases from V and 2 bases from J, with 14 bases between. Germline loops: CDR1 MDHEN, CDR2 SYDVKM. CDR3 length: 14 amino acids. The gene calls are TRBV28 and TRBJ1-3; D possibly corresponds to TRBD1 (6 bases). Sample: peripheral blood. The clonotype was recovered from a man aged 50-59 years with active or convalescent COVID-19. The CDR3 spells CASQGSRTGNTIYF. In DNA form, the CDR3 reads TGTGCCAGTCAGGGGAGCCGAACTGGAAACACCATATATTTT. The variable domain in full, with the rest retrieved from reference TRBV28 and TRBJ1-3, is DVKVTQSSRYLVKRTGEKVFLECVQDMDHENMFWYRQDPGLGLRLIYFSYDVKMKEKGDIPEGYSVSREKKERFSLILESASTNQTSMYLCASQGSRTGNTIYFGEGSWLTVV.